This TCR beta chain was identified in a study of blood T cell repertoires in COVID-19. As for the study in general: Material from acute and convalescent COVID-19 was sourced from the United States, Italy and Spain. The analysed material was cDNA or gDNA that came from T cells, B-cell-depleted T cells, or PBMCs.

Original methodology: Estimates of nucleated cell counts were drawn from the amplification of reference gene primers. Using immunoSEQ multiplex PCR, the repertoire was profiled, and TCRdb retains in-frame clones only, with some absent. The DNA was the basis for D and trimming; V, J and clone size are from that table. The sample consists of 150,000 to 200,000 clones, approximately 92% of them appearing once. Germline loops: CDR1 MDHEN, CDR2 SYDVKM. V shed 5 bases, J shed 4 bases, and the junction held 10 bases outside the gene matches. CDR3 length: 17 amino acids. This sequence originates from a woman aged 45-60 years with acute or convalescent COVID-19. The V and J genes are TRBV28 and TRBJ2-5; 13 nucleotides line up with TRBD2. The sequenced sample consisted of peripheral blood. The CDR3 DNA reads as TGTGCCAGCAGTCCGAGGACTAGCGGGAGTTTCGTAGAGACCCAGTACTTC. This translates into CASSPRTSGSFVETQYF.